This record looks at one TCR beta chain sequence and its context. Its target is unknown. The ends lost 1 base at V and 5 bases at J; junction bases unmatched: 3. Germline V CDR1 and CDR2: MDHEN, SYDVKM. This CDR3 contains 14 residues. The data originate from a study of T cell responses to AZD1222 COVID-19 vaccine. Notes on the study in general: Samples come after the peak T cell response, not at day 14.

The method was immunoSEQ multiplex PCR; TCRdb's version includes in-frame clones alone and lacks a portion of them. The sample shows roughly 150,000 clones, about 90% of them seen only once. The receptor was isolated from an adult in good health. The input for sequencing was peripheral blood, taken on day 0 of AZD1222 vaccination. This chain joins TRBV28 and TRBJ2-7; TRBD1 matches 9 bases. The CDR3: CASSLYRGRDEQYF. The DNA of the CDR3 is TGTGCCAGCAGTTTATACAGGGGGCGGGACGAGCAGTACTTC.